One and the same sample provided the 6 T cell receptor beta chains below, sequenced in a study of blood T cells in healthy people across ages. A second PCR, run for roughly 7 to 12 cycles, used a sample-barcoded 5' primer plus a J-beta primer mix. Each CDR3 protein gets one entry after TCRdb re-called the 5' RACE reads with MiXCR. The table lists about 510,000 distinct CDR3 sequences, around 27% of them singletons, with approximately 3.5% in the top ten. These data were likewise used in another study, on T cells of mothers and their children.

Specimen: blood. These receptors were taken from a boy aged 2 to 10 in good health.

The V and J genes are TRBV5-1 and TRBJ2-5, with D tentatively TRBD1 (6 bases). V was pared by 4 bases and J by 3 bases, with 10 bases between. CDR1 is SGHRS and CDR2 is YFSETQ in the germline V gene. CDR3 length equals 13 residues. CDR3 protein: CASSVTGEETQYF. For the CDR3, the DNA is TGCGCCAGCAGCGTGACAGGAGAAGAGACCCAGTACTTC.

In its sample, this clonotype was seen a few times. The rearrangement links TRBV10-1 to TRBJ2-5, with D possibly TRBD2 on 5 matching bases. The CDR3 covers 13 residues. V was shortened by 2 bases and J by 5 bases, with 9 bases between the two germline ends. The V gene's germline CDR1 is WNHNN and CDR2 SYGVQD (reference sequence). The DNA for the CDR3 is TGCGCCAGCAGTGAGAGGACTGGGGAGACCCAGTACTTC. Encoded protein: CASSERTGETQYF.

This clonotype has at least ten counts. V usage is TRBV4-2 and J usage is TRBJ2-5, with 10 bases fitting TRBD2. The CDR3 is 15 residues long. J was trimmed by 7 bases and V by 2 bases; bases with no gene match: 7. Germline V gene lookup returns CDR1 LGHNA and CDR2 YNFKEQ. CDR3: CASSQFSGGAGTQYF. The CDR3 bases are TGTGCCAGCAGCCAATTCAGCGGGGGGGCTGGGACCCAGTACTTC.

This clonotype showed up just a few times. The rearrangement joins TRBV6-6 to TRBJ2-5; 11 nucleotides agree with TRBD2. V lost 5 bases, J lost 2 bases, and 4 bases stayed unmatched. CDR3 length equals 15 residues. Germline CDR1 reads MNHNY; CDR2 reads SVGAGI (reference sequence). The CDR3 sequence is CASSHRLAGQETQYF. In DNA, the CDR3 is TGTGCCAGCAGTCACCGACTAGCGGGGCAAGAGACCCAGTACTTC.

The rearrangement uses TRBV2 and TRBJ2-7; 7 bases map to TRBD1. This CDR3 spans 15 amino acids. Germline values: CDR1 SNHLY, CDR2 FYNNEI. Trimming at V came to 5 bases and at J to 0 bases, leaving 7 bases not matched to a gene. For the CDR3, the DNA is TGTGCCAGCAGTTCCGACAGGGTAAGCTCCTACGAGCAGTACTTC. This translates into CASSSDRVSSYEQYF.

This clonotype was counted a few times. The chain has TRBV5-1 and TRBJ2-5; TRBD2 matches at 8 bases. J gave up 2 bases and V 4 bases, and 4 bases lay outside the gene matches. Germline-derived CDR1 and CDR2 are SGHRS and YFSETQ. The CDR3 has 14 amino acids. Here the CDR3 DNA reads TGCGCCAGCAGCACCAGCGGGAGACAAGAGACCCAGTACTTC. Translation gives CASSTSGRQETQYF.